The following is a T cell receptor beta chain sequence with its context. This entry comes from a study of shared clonotypes between healthy human individuals. Profiled with immunoSEQ multiplex PCR; TCRdb holds only in-frame clones, not every one. The data hold over a million clones, with 95% to 99% observed a single time. Among the donors, all were Caucasian adults who lived in Nashville, Tennessee. The TCR was taken from a young man in good health. The sample taken for sequencing was naive CD4+ T cells sorted from blood. As for subset: CD45RA+ positively selected.

CDR3 region: CASSLELGTQYF. CDR3 sequence (DNA): TGTGCCAGCAGCTTAGAATTAGGGACCCAGTACTTC. V is TRBV7-6 and J is TRBJ2-5, with D hard to call. The CDR3 consists of 12 residues. Trimming left V 1 base short and J 7 bases short, with 7 bases between. The V gene's germline CDR1 is SGHVS and CDR2 FNYEAQ. Together with reference TRBV7-6 and TRBJ2-5, the CDR3 gives the full variable domain: GAGVSQSPRYKVTKRGQDVALRCDPISGHVSLYWYRQALGQGPEFLTYFNYEAQQDKSGLPNDRFSAERPEGSISTLTIQRTEQRDSAMYRCASSLELGTQYFGPGTRLLVL.